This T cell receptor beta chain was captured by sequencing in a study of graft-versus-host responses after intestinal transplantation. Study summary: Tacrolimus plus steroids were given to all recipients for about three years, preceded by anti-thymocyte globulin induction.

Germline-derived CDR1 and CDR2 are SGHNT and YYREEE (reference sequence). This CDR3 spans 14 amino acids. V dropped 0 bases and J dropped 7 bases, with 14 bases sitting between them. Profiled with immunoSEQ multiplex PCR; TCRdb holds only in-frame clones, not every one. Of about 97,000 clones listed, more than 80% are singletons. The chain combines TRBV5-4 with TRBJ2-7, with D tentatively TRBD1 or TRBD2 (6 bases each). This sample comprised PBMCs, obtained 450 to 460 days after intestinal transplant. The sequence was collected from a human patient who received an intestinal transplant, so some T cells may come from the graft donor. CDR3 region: CASSLEAGAGEQYF. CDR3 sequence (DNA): TGTGCCAGCAGCTTGGAGGCAGGGGCGGGGGAGCAGTACTTC.